This T cell receptor (beta chain) was observed in a study of T-cell reconstitution after alpha-beta-depleted transplantation in children. CDR1 is MGHRA, CDR2 YSYEKL, per germline. This CDR3 region has 14 residues. Trimming pared 2 bases from V and 3 bases from J, leaving 11 bases between. Unique molecular identifiers featured in how the TCRbeta library was prepared. One entry per CDR3 protein results from TCRdb running MiXCR on the PCR reads. The profile covers about 400,000 distinct CDR3 sequences, with about a fifth appearing a single time and approximately 3.8% taken by the ten largest. The chain is built from TRBV4-1 and TRBJ2-7; TRBD2 might be the D (5 bases). The sample consisted of PBMCs from the stem cell graft donor, taken from the stem cell graft. The sequence came from a human donor who donated a stem cell graft to a child with acute myeloid leukemia. CDR3 sequence: CASSQQRDDYEQYF. CDR3 nucleotide sequence: TGCGCCAGCAGCCAACAACGGGATGACTACGAGCAGTACTTC.